This is a list of T cell receptor beta chains from one sample in a study of Ad26.COV2.S vaccination and SARS-CoV-2 variants. The assay was immunoSEQ multiplex PCR, and TCRdb's table has in-frame clones only and misses some. The sample shows around 340,000 clones, about 88% of them seen only once. The source was peripheral blood, collected in a trial of Ad26.COV2.S vaccine versus placebo. The receptors originated from a person aged 18 to 65 who received the Ad26.COV2.S COVID-19 vaccine or a placebo. The CDR3 runs from the conserved cysteine through the conserved F or W. D genes are given only for firm matches. Some rows mark clone size as missing; the rest say once, few, many or name a class of expanded clone.

v_gene	d_gene	j_gene	abundance	CDR3nt	CDR3aa
TRBV28	.	TRBJ2-7	.	TGTGCCAGCAGAGAACGGGGGCGCGAGCAGTACTTC	CASRERGREQYF
TRBV11-3	.	TRBJ1-5	.	TGTGCCAGCAGCCAGAGGGGGAGCAATCAGCCCCAGCATTTT	CASSQRGSNQPQHF
TRBV28	TRBD1	TRBJ1-2	few	TGTGCCAGCAGTTTGGGCAGGGGGGGGTCTAACTATGGCTACACCTTC	CASSLGRGGSNYGYTF
TRBV18	TRBD1	TRBJ1-1	.	TGTGCCAGCTCAGCGACCGGGACAGGGGTATCCCGACCCGCTTTCTTT	CASSATGTGVSRPAFF
TRBV4-3	.	TRBJ2-7	.	TGCGCCAGCAGCCAAGGGTTTAGTCCCAGGGGGGGATACGAGCAGTACTTC	CASSQGFSPRGGYEQYF
TRBV11-3	.	TRBJ2-1	.	TGTGCCAGCAGTTATCCCGGTGGATCCAATGAGCAGTTCTTC	CASSYPGGSNEQFF
TRBV24-1	.	TRBJ2-1	.	TGTGCCACCAGTGGGAAGGGGGTACTGAATGAGCAGTTCTTC	CATSGKGVLNEQFF
TRBV11-3	TRBD2	TRBJ2-2	.	TGTGCCAGCAGCCCTAGCGGGAGAGGCGACACCGGGGAGCTGTTTTTT	CASSPSGRGDTGELFF
TRBV30	.	TRBJ2-5	once	TGTGCCTGGAGCCCACGACTAGGTACCCAGTACTTC	CAWSPRLGTQYF
TRBV7-2	.	TRBJ2-3	.	TGTGCCAGCAGCCCGTTCACTTTGCGAGATACGCAGTATTTT	CASSPFTLRDTQYF
TRBV19	TRBD1	TRBJ2-7	.	TGTGCCAGTAGTCAGGGGGCCGCCTACGAGCAGTACTTC	CASSQGAAYEQYF
TRBV5-8	TRBD1	TRBJ1-1	.	TGTGCCAGCAGAGTGACGGACAGGGTAGCTGAAGCTTTCTTT	CASRVTDRVAEAFF
TRBV5-1	.	TRBJ1-2	.	TGCGCCAGCAGCTTCGCCGGAGGCTACACCTTC	CASSFAGGYTF
TRBV7-3	.	TRBJ2-5	.	TGTGCCAGCAGCTCGGTGATGGGGACCCAGTACTTC	CASSSVMGTQYF
TRBV18	.	TRBJ1-4	.	TGTGCCAGCTCAGGTGGGGCAACTAATGAAAAACTGTTTTTT	CASSGGATNEKLFF
TRBV28	.	TRBJ1-1	.	TGTGCCAGCAGTTTGATGAACACTGAAGCTTTCTTT	CASSLMNTEAFF
TRBV5-1	TRBD1	TRBJ1-1	.	TGCGCCAGCAGCGGACTAGGGGGCCAGAACACTGAAGCTTTCTTT	CASSGLGGQNTEAFF
TRBV28	.	TRBJ2-7	.	TGTGCCAGCATCGGGGCAGAGCTTTACTACGAGCAGTACTTC	CASIGAELYYEQYF
TRBV9	TRBD2	TRBJ2-1	.	TGTGCCAGCAGCGTAGATGGGGGAGGGCTCAATGAGCAGTTCTTC	CASSVDGGGLNEQFF
TRBV18	.	TRBJ2-1	.	TGTGCCAGCTCACCACAGCGGGTAGATCAGTTCTTC	CASSPQRVDQFF
TRBV5-1	.	TRBJ2-7	.	TGCGCCAGCAGCTTGAGGGGCGGGACAGATTACGAGCAGTACTTC	CASSLRGGTDYEQYF
TRBV5-1	.	TRBJ2-5	few	TGCGCCAGCAGCCCTGGGACGGGATGGGAGGAGACCCAGTACTTC	CASSPGTGWEETQYF
TRBV7-8	TRBD1	TRBJ1-1	.	TGTGCCAGCAGCTTAGTTTCCGCCAGGGGGGCGGCTTTCTTT	CASSLVSARGAAFF
TRBV4-1	.	TRBJ2-1	.	TGCACCAGCAGCCAAGAACGACAGGCCGGGAATGAGCAGTTCTTC	CTSSQERQAGNEQFF
TRBV10-3	TRBD1	TRBJ2-6	.	TGTGCCATCAGTGAGAACCCCGTGACAGGGCAGGCTGGGGCCAACGTCCTGACTTTC	CAISENPVTGQAGANVLTF
TRBV6-5	.	TRBJ2-4	.	TGTGCCAGCAGCCCCGGCAGGGATTGGATTCAGTACTTC	CASSPGRDWIQYF
TRBV10-3	TRBD2	TRBJ2-1	.	TGTGCCATCAGTGAGTCGGTCGGGAGGAGCGGGGAGCAGTTCTTC	CAISESVGRSGEQFF
TRBV7-2	TRBD2	TRBJ2-1	.	TGTGCCAGCACCCCCAGCGCGGGAGTTGTTTTCTACAATGAGCAGTTCTTC	CASTPSAGVVFYNEQFF
TRBV4-3	TRBD2	TRBJ2-3	.	TGCGCCAGCAGCCAGCGGGGGGGCACAGATACGCAGTATTTT	CASSQRGGTDTQYF
TRBV19	.	TRBJ1-1	.	TGTGCCAGTAGTATAGCGGTGGTCCGGGGCACTGAAGCTTTCTTT	CASSIAVVRGTEAFF
TRBV7-6	TRBD1	TRBJ2-1	.	TGTGCCAGCAGCTCGACCGGGACAGGGGTAAATGAGCAGTTCTTC	CASSSTGTGVNEQFF
TRBV3-1/TRBV3-2	.	TRBJ2-5	few	TGTGCCAGCAGCCTACAAGAGACCCAGTACTTC	CASSLQETQYF
TRBV5-1	.	TRBJ1-3	.	TGCGCCAGCAGCTCTAGGACAGACTCTGGAAACACCATATATTTT	CASSSRTDSGNTIYF
TRBV6-5	.	TRBJ2-7	.	TGTGCCGCTAGGGGGGCCCCGTGGGGCGAGCAGTACTTC	CAARGAPWGEQYF
TRBV3-1/TRBV3-2	.	TRBJ2-1	.	TGTGCCAGCAAACCGGCGAGGGGGGGATGGTCGGGCCATGAGCAGTTCTTC	CASKPARGGWSGHEQFF
TRBV29-1	.	TRBJ1-6	.	TGCAGCGTTGAAGACGCAGGGCTCCTGAGCTCACCCCTCCACTTT	CSVEDAGLLSSPLHF
TRBV14	.	TRBJ1-5	.	TGTGCCAGCAGCCCTGATGGGGGTCAGCCCCAGCATTTT	CASSPDGGQPQHF
TRBV9	.	TRBJ2-2	.	TGTGCCTCGACCTCGCAACCGACCGGGGAGCTGTTTTTT	CASTSQPTGELFF
TRBV7-2	.	TRBJ1-1	.	TGTGCCAGCAGCCCGGGACCGTCGAACACTGAAGCTTTCTTT	CASSPGPSNTEAFF
TRBV5-1	.	TRBJ1-1	.	TGCGCCAGCAGCTTGGGACAAAGTCCGATTGAAGCTTTCTTT	CASSLGQSPIEAFF